The source of this T cell receptor (beta chain) is a study of identical twins (dated by TCRdb to between 2015 and 2016). A note on the overall study: The study deep-sequenced TCR alpha and beta repertoires from monozygotic twins, unrelated adults of various ages and cord blood to test whether fetal clonotypes persist. To rule out contamination, the twin experiments were replicated at different times with different library preparation protocols. On the study overall, not on this receptor specifically: Compared with coincidental sharing between unrelated individuals, out-of-frame TCR alpha sequences shared between twins showed an excess of sequences with low generation probability. A weaker excess of twin sharing was found in beta out-of-frame sequences because the signal-to-noise ratio was lowered by fewer shared sequences. Zero-insertion analyses could be partly confounded by invariant T cells such as MAIT and iNKT, though diverse VJ usage argued against such confounding for most clonotypes. Because the same donors could not be followed over many years, the conclusions depended on cross-sectional statistical analysis. Abundant cord blood beta clonotypes had fewer insertions, young adult naive repertoires showed a similar but weaker trend, and memory repertoires showed no such trend. Recombination models systematically underestimated out-of-frame TCR alpha sharing in monozygotic twins but agreed with sharing between unrelated individuals.

CDR1 LNHDA and CDR2 SQIVND are derived from the germline V gene (reference sequence). Counted from cysteine to phenylalanine, this CDR3 has 16 amino acids. The sequence is cut down to CDR3 DNA, 48 bases in frame from base 1. V loses 7 bases of germline sequence and J loses 2 bases, and the interval between the two ends is 20 bases. All donors were healthy Caucasians. The twin cohort consisted of three pairs of female monozygotic twins, all aged roughly 18 to 29 years. Positive isolation kits from Invitrogen were used to isolate the CD4+ and CD8+ T cell populations. This clonotype appeared a few times. Its antigen is currently not known. Within one base of it there is no much larger clone, and no base qualities were kept. The protocol used for the library was 5' RACE. TCRdb lists the instrument as Illumina HiSeq 2000. Template switching added a universal primer binding site, and the final cDNA carried a unique molecular identifier that allowed TCR cDNA molecules to be counted accurately. Specific primers in the conserved constant-segment region were used to synthesize first-strand cDNA for TCR alpha and beta chains. To control for contamination, each cDNA library was double barcoded with a SMART-Mk sample barcode plus Illumina barcodes. TruSeq adapter sequences, together with Illumina sample barcodes, were added in two successive PCR steps. The TCR alpha and beta cDNA libraries were sequenced on the Illumina HiSeq platform using custom primers. The original pipeline was this. MiGEC was used to process raw reads and extract unique molecular identifiers, and MiXCR was used to find CDR3 positions. Recombination models were inferred per individual with the repgenHMM and IGoR tools using an EM algorithm. Shared clonotypes were analyzed with the tcR package in R, and sharing was normalized by the product of cloneset sizes. To study raw recombination without the effects of thymic and clonal selection, out-of-frame nonproductive sequences were analyzed. TCRdb trimmed public reads at Q25 via fastp, called clones via MiXCR and kept in-frame beta chains. Rows matching on CDR3 protein sequence are summarized as one entry with the most common DNA and genes. In this record, the V and J calls reflect TCRdb's handling and not the investigators' own analysis. This sample comprises a few hundred thousand distinct CDR3 sequences, approximately 14% of them detected only once. The ten largest clonotypes hold less than 0.5% of the sample.

The sample also formed part of further work on yellow fever vaccine responses in identical twins. The second source states: The authors reported that the T cell response to vaccination in identical twins appeared partly convergent and partly personalized. The study precisely tracked vaccine-responding T cell clones in identical twins.

Sequenced sample: CD4+ T cells sorted from blood. The rearranged chain carries TRBV19 and TRBJ1-1; a confident D gene designation cannot be given. The source of this sequence is a young woman in good health. The CDR3 protein sequence reads: CASNRVPSSSNTEAFF. The bases are TGTGCCAGTAATCGTGTTCCGTCCAGCTCCAACACTGAAGCTTTCTTT.